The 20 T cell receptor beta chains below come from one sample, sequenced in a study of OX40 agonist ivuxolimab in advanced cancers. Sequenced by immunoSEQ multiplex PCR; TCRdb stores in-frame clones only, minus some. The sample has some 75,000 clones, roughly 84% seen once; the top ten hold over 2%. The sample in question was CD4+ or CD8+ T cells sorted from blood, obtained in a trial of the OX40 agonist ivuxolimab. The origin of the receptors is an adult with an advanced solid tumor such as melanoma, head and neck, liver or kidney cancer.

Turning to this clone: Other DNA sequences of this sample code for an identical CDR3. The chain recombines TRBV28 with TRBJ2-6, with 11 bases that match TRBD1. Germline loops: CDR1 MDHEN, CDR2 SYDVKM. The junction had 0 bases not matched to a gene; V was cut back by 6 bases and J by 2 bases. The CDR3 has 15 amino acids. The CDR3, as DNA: TGTGCCAGCAGGGGACAGGGGGCTGGGGCCAACGTCCTGACTTTC. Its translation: CASRGQGAGANVLTF.

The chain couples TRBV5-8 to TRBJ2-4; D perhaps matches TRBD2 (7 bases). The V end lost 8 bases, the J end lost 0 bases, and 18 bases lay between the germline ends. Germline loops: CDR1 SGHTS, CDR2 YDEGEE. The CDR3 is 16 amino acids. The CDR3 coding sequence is TGTGCCAGTGCCGCGGGGGCCATACTAGCCAAAAACATTCAGTACTTC. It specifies CASAAGAILAKNIQYF.

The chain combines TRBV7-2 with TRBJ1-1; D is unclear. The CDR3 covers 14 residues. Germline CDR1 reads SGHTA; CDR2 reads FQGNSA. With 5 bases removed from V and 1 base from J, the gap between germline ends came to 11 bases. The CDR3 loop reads CASSLGRGNTEAFF. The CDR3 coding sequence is TGTGCCAGCAGCCTCGGACGGGGGAACACTGAAGCTTTCTTT.

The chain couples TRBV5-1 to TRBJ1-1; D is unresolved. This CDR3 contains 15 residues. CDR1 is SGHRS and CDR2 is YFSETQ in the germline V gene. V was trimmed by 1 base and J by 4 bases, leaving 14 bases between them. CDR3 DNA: TGCGCCAGCAGCTTGCCTAAGGCTTCGGGCACTGAAGCTTTCTTT. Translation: CASSLPKASGTEAFF.

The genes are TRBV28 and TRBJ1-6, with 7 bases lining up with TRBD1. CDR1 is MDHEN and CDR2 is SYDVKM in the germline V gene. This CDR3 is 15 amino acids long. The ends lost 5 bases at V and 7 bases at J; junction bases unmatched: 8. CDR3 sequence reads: CASSPGQVMNSPLHF. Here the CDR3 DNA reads TGTGCCAGCAGTCCTGGACAGGTCATGAATTCACCCCTCCACTTT.

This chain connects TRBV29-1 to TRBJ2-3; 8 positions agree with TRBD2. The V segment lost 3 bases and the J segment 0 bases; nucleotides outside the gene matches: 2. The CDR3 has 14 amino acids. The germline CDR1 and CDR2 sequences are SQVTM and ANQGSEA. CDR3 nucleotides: TGCAGCGTTGATGGCGGGGGGAGCACAGATACGCAGTATTTT. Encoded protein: CSVDGGGSTDTQYF.

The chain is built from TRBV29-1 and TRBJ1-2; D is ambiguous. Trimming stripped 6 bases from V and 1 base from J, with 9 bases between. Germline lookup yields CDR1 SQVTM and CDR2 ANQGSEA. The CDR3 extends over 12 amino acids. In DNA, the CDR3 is TGCAGCGTGGACGACCATAACTATGGCTACACCTTC. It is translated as CSVDDHNYGYTF.

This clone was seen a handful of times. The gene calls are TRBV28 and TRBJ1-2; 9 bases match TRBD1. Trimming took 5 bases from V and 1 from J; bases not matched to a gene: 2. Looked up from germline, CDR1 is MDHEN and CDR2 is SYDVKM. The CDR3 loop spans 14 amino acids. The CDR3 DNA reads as TGTGCCAGCAGTGGGGACAGGGTTAACTATGGCTACACCTTC. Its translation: CASSGDRVNYGYTF.

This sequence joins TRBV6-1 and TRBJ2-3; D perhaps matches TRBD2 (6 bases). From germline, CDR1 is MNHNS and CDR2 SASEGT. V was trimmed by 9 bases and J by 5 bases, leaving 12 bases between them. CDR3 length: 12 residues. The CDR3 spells CASPTSLDTQYF. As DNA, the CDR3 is TGTGCCAGTCCGACTAGTTTAGATACGCAGTATTTT.

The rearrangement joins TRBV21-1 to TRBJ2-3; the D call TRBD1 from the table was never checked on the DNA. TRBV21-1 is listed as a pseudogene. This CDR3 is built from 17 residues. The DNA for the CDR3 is TGTGCCAGCAGCAAAAATCGGTGGGACAGGTCCGCAGATACGCAGTATTTT. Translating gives CASSKNRWDRSADTQYF.

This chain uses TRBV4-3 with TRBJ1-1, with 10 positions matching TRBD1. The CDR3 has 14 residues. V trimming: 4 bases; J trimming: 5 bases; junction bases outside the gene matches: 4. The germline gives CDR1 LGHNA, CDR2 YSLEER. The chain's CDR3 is CASSPDRGRTEAFF. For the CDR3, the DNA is TGCGCCAGCAGCCCGGACAGGGGGAGGACTGAAGCTTTCTTT.

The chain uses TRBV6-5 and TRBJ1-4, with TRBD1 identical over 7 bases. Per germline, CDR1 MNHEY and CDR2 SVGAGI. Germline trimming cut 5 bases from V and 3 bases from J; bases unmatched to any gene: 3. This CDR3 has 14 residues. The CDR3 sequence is CASSRQGSNEKLFF. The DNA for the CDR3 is TGTGCCAGCAGTAGACAGGGATCTAATGAAAAACTGTTTTTT.

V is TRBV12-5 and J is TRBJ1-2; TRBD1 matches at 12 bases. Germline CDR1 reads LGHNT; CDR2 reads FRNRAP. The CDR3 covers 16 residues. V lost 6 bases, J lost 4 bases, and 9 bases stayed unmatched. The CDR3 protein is CASGITGTGGSYGYTF. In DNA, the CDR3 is TGTGCTAGTGGAATCACTGGGACAGGGGGCAGCTATGGCTACACCTTC.

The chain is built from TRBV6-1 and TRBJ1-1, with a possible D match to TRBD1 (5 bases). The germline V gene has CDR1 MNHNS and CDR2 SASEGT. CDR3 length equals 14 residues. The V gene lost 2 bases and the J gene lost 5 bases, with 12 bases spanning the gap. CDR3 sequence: CASSELGGGTEAFF. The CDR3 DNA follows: TGTGCCAGCAGTGAACTGGGGGGAGGAACTGAAGCTTTCTTT.

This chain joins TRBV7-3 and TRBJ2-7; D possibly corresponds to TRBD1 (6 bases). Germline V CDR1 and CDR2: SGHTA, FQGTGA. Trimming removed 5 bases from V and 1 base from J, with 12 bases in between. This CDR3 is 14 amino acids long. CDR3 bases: TGTGCCAGCAGCCCCCAGGGGCTTTCCTACGAGCAGTACTTC. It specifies CASSPQGLSYEQYF.

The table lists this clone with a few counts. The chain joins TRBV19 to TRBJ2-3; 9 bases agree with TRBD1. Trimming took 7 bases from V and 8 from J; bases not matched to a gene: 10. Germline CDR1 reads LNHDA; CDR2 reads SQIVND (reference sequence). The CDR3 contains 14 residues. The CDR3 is CASTSGTGHRTQYF. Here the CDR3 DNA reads TGTGCCAGTACCTCCGGGACAGGGCATCGTACGCAGTATTTT.

The CDR3, as DNA: TGTGCCAGCAGTTTAATGAACACTGAAGCTTTCTTT. As protein: CASSLMNTEAFF. The V call is TRBV28, the J call TRBJ1-1; D unclear. V lost 2 bases and J lost 0, with 1 base in between. Germline assignment: CDR1 MDHEN and CDR2 SYDVKM. The CDR3 is 12 residues long.

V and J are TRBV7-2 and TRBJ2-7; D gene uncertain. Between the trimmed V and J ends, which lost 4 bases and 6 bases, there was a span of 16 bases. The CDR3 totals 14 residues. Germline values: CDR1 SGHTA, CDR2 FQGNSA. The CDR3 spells CASSYNLIRPEQYF. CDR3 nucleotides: TGTGCCAGCAGCTACAACCTGATAAGGCCCGAGCAGTACTTC.

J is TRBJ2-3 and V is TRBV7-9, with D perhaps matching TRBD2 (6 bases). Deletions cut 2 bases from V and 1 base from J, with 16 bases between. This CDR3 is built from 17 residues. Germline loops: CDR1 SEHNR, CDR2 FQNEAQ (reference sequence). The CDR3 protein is CASSLNVASDRTDTQYF. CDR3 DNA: TGTGCCAGCAGCTTAAACGTGGCTAGCGATCGCACAGATACGCAGTATTTT.

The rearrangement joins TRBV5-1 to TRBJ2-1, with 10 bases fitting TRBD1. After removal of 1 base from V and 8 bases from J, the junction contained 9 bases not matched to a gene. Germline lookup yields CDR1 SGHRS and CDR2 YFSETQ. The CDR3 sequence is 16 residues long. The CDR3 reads CASSLTAGTGVHEQFF. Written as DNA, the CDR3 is TGCGCCAGCAGCTTGACCGCCGGGACAGGGGTCCATGAGCAGTTCTTC.